The 32 T cell receptor beta chains presented below share a single source sample, sequenced in a study of shared clonotypes between healthy human individuals. Profiling relied on immunoSEQ multiplex PCR, and the TCRdb table lists in-frame clones only, not all of them. The sample lists more than 450,000 clones; around 79% were seen once. The sample taken for sequencing was PBMCs. The receptors originated from a woman in her forties in good health. Some clones in this sample may be carry-over from other donors' samples.

This chain links TRBV18 with TRBJ1-2; possibly TRBD1 for D (6 bases). The germline gives CDR1 KGHSH, CDR2 LQKENI. This CDR3 is 14 amino acids long. The V and J ends lost 3 bases and 5 bases respectively, with 13 bases between them. The CDR3 DNA reads as TGTGCCAGCTCACCCTCGAGGGGGGGGTATGGCTACACCTTC. This encodes CASSPSRGGYGYTF.

The chain joins TRBV7-9 to TRBJ1-2, with 7 bases aligning to TRBD1. V was clipped by 10 bases and J by 6 bases; unmatched bases: 14. CDR1 is SEHNR, CDR2 FQNEAQ, per germline (reference sequence). The CDR3 has 14 amino acids. This CDR3 is CATAGGRGRDGYTF. The CDR3 DNA reads as TGTGCCACCGCTGGGGGGAGGGGGCGCGATGGCTACACCTTC.

The CDR3 loop reads CASSADREYYEQYF. The CDR3 nucleotides are TGTGCCAGCAGCGCGGACAGGGAGTATTACGAGCAGTACTTC. The chain links TRBV11-2 to TRBJ2-7, with 8 bases matching TRBD1. CDR1 is SGHAT and CDR2 is FQNNGV in the germline V gene. The CDR3 has 14 residues. The V gene end was trimmed by 5 bases and the J gene end by 4 bases; junction bases not matched to a gene: 7.

The gene calls are TRBV7-6 and TRBJ2-1; 9 positions match TRBD1. Germline-derived CDR1 and CDR2 are SGHVS and FNYEAQ. V dropped 2 bases and J dropped 7; count of bases not matched to a gene: 9. The CDR3 is 16 residues long. The CDR3 protein is CASSLKGDRVGNEQFF. In DNA, the CDR3 is TGTGCCAGCAGCTTAAAAGGGGACAGGGTCGGAAATGAGCAGTTCTTC.

The rearrangement uses TRBV11-2 and TRBJ1-5; TRBD1 agrees at 7 bases. The V and J ends lost 5 bases and 0 bases, in that order; junction bases with no gene match: 4. CDR1 is SGHAT and CDR2 is FQNNGV in the germline V gene. The length of the CDR3 is 15 residues. The CDR3 here is CASSQGTASNQPQHF. The CDR3 DNA sequence: TGTGCCAGCAGCCAAGGGACAGCTAGCAATCAGCCCCAGCATTTT.

This clone was recorded a few times. The DNA for the CDR3 is TGTGCCAGCAGGGGTGCTCGTAATGAAAAACTGTTTTTT. Its protein product is CASRGARNEKLFF. The rearrangement links TRBV7-8 to TRBJ1-4, with D unresolved. This CDR3 region has 13 residues. With 6 bases removed from V and 4 bases from J, the gap between germline ends came to 9 bases. Germline CDR1 is SGHVS and CDR2 is FQNEAQ.

This chain connects TRBV19 to TRBJ2-1, with 7 bases fitting TRBD1. This CDR3 region has 14 residues. Germline values: CDR1 LNHDA, CDR2 SQIVND (reference sequence). Trimming removed 2 bases from V and 7 bases from J; junction bases left unmatched: 5. CDR3 in amino acids: CASSISGTANEQFF. The CDR3 DNA sequence: TGTGCCAGTAGTATATCCGGGACAGCAAATGAGCAGTTCTTC.

The genes are TRBV25-1 and TRBJ2-7; D might be TRBD2 (6 bases). The germline gives CDR1 MGHDK, CDR2 SYGVNS. The V end lost 0 bases, the J end lost 3 bases, and 15 bases lay between the germline ends. The CDR3 length is 16 residues. The CDR3 is CASSEYYRQDYYEQYF. In nucleotides, the CDR3 is TGTGCCAGCAGTGAATATTATCGGCAGGACTACTACGAGCAGTACTTC.

The V call is TRBV5-1, the J call TRBJ2-2, with D unclear. Trimming stripped 1 base from V and 7 bases from J, with 14 bases between. CDR1 and CDR2 from the germline V gene are SGHRS and YFSETQ. The CDR3 length is 15 residues. CDR3: CASSLFTAANGELFF. DNA of the CDR3: TGCGCCAGCAGCTTGTTTACCGCAGCGAACGGGGAGCTGTTTTTT.

This chain uses TRBV9 with TRBJ2-3; D remains ambiguous. The CDR3 is 14 residues long. Looked up from germline, CDR1 is SGDLS and CDR2 is YYNGEE. V lost 4 bases, J lost 4 bases, and 13 bases lay in between. The CDR3 region has the DNA TGTGCCAGCAGCATCACCCTCAACTCAGATACGCAGTATTTT. This gives the protein CASSITLNSDTQYF.

CDR3 region: CSAHVTQNEQFF. CDR3 bases: TGCAGCGCCCATGTGACCCAAAATGAGCAGTTCTTC. This sequence joins TRBV29-1 and TRBJ2-1; unclear D gene. Germline V gene sequence: CDR1 SQVTM, CDR2 ANQGSEA. This CDR3 is 12 amino acids long. V was trimmed by 7 bases and J by 7 bases, leaving 14 bases between them.

The count of this clone is one. The chain couples TRBV2 to TRBJ2-7, with D possibly TRBD1 on 7 matching bases. Trimming left V 2 bases short and J 3 bases short, with 23 bases between. CDR1 and CDR2 (germline): SNHLY, FYNNEI. This CDR3 is built from 18 residues. CDR3 coding DNA: TGTGCCAGCAGTGAATCACGACGGAGGGACAGTAGAAACTACGAGCAGTACTTC. This translates into CASSESRRRDSRNYEQYF.

This chain links TRBV5-4 with TRBJ2-7; D not resolved. CDR3 length equals 14 residues. The germline V gene encodes CDR1 SGHNT and CDR2 YYREEE (reference sequence). The ends were cut back, 0 bases at V and 2 bases at J, with 9 bases in the middle. The CDR3 DNA follows: TGTGCCAGCAGCTTGGGGTCAACAACCTACGAGCAGTACTTC. Translation: CASSLGSTTYEQYF.

The CDR3 region is CASSQGLADTDTQYF. The CDR3 nucleotides read TGTGCCAGCAGCCAGGGACTAGCGGATACAGATACGCAGTATTTT. The genes are TRBV7-7 and TRBJ2-3; TRBD2 agrees at 11 bases. V shed 5 bases and J 3 bases; nucleotides not matched to a gene: 4. The germline V gene has CDR1 SSHAT and CDR2 FNYEAQ (reference sequence). CDR3 length: 15 residues.

This chain connects TRBV7-6 to TRBJ2-5; D is undetermined. V was clipped by 3 bases and J by 1 base, with 6 bases between them. Germline V lookup: CDR1 SGHVS, CDR2 FNYEAQ. The CDR3 has 13 residues. The CDR3 loop is CASSLASQETQYF. The CDR3 DNA is TGTGCCAGCAGCTTGGCCAGCCAAGAGACCCAGTACTTC.

The rearrangement joins TRBV10-1 to TRBJ2-4; the match to TRBD1 covers 7 bases. This CDR3 comprises 14 residues. Germline lookup yields CDR1 WNHNN and CDR2 SYGVQD (reference sequence). The junction had 9 bases not matched to a gene; V was cut back by 2 bases and J by 11 bases. This CDR3 is CASSEGTDRLVQYF. The CDR3 nucleotides are TGCGCCAGCAGTGAGGGGACAGACAGGCTAGTTCAGTACTTC.

This chain connects TRBV27 to TRBJ1-5, with a possible D match to TRBD1 (6 bases). The germline V and J ends were trimmed by 6 bases and 4 bases, with 13 bases remaining between them. The germline CDR1 and CDR2 sequences are MNHEY and SMNVEV (reference sequence). This CDR3 is built from 14 residues. CDR3 in amino acids: CASSAGRGNQPQHF. In nucleotides, the CDR3 is TGTGCCAGCAGCGCAGGGAGGGGGAATCAGCCCCAGCATTTT.

The gene calls are TRBV2 and TRBJ1-3; no reliable D call. This CDR3 region has 16 residues. From germline, CDR1 is SNHLY and CDR2 FYNNEI. V was shortened by 8 bases and J by 1 base, with 18 bases between the two germline ends. The CDR3 DNA reads TGTGCCAGCGCAGCCCCAACAGATAAGTCTGGAAACACCATATATTTT. Encoded protein: CASAAPTDKSGNTIYF.

The V gene is TRBV11-3, the J gene TRBJ2-1, with TRBD2 matching over 8 bases. The junction had 6 bases not matched to a gene; V was cut back by 4 bases and J by 1 base. This CDR3 region has 16 residues. In germline, CDR1 is SGHNT, CDR2 YENEEA. The CDR3 coding sequence is TGTGCCAGCAGCTCCCAGCGGGAGAGTTCCTACAATGAGCAGTTCTTC. This translates into CASSSQRESSYNEQFF.

This clone showed up many times. The J gene is TRBJ2-4, the V gene TRBV29-1; D remains ambiguous. V was trimmed by 4 bases and J by 6 bases, leaving 10 bases between them. CDR3 size: 12 residues. The germline V gene encodes CDR1 SQVTM and CDR2 ANQGSEA. This CDR3 reads CSVGGSSNIQYF. CDR3 nucleotides: TGCAGCGTTGGAGGCAGTTCAAACATTCAGTACTTC. The complete variable domain, with remaining parts taken from reference TRBV29-1 and TRBJ2-4, reads SAVISQKPSRDICQRGTSLTIQCQVDSQVTMMFWYRQQPGQSLTLIATANQGSEATYESGFVIDKFPISRPNLTFSTLTVSNMSPEDSSIYLCSVGGSSNIQYFGAGTRLSVL.

The chain combines TRBV4-1 with TRBJ2-7; no clear D gene. This CDR3 spans 15 amino acids. Germline V CDR1 and CDR2: MGHRA, YSYEKL. With 7 bases removed from V and 7 bases from J, the gap between germline ends came to 23 bases. CDR3: CASTLLDRTPGEQYF. The CDR3 nucleotides read TGCGCCAGCACCTTGCTGGACCGTACCCCTGGGGAGCAGTACTTC.

The rearrangement joins TRBV7-8 to TRBJ2-5; no clear D. This CDR3 is built from 13 residues. Germline values: CDR1 SGHVS, CDR2 FQNEAQ. V was clipped by 2 bases and J by 0 bases, with 4 bases between them. The CDR3 nucleotides are TGTGCCAGCAGCTTACGGCACCAAGAGACCCAGTACTTC. As protein: CASSLRHQETQYF.

The genes are TRBV7-9 and TRBJ2-7, with no clear D. CDR3 length: 12 amino acids. CDR1 is SEHNR, CDR2 FQNEAQ, per germline (reference sequence). Deletions cut 8 bases from V and 2 bases from J, with 10 bases between. The CDR3 protein is CASETNTYEQYF. The CDR3 nucleotides read TGTGCCAGCGAGACAAATACCTACGAGCAGTACTTC.

The chain has TRBV7-9 and TRBJ2-1; 7 bases are a match to TRBD2. The CDR3 loop spans 18 amino acids. After removal of 5 bases from V and 0 bases from J, the junction contained 13 bases not matched to a gene. Germline V lookup: CDR1 SEHNR, CDR2 FQNEAQ (reference sequence). The CDR3 DNA sequence: TGTGCCAGCAGCGCCCGCCTCGCGCGGGGGAGCTCCTACAATGAGCAGTTCTTC. This gives the protein CASSARLARGSSYNEQFF.

J is TRBJ2-5 and V is TRBV5-1; TRBD2 aligns across 11 bases. CDR1 is SGHRS and CDR2 is YFSETQ in the germline V gene. The ends lost 4 bases at V and 5 bases at J; junction bases unmatched: 13. The CDR3 length is 17 residues. In DNA, the CDR3 is TGCGCCAGCAGCCCGAACGTAGCGGGAGGGCCGGGGGAGACCCAGTACTTC. Its translation: CASSPNVAGGPGETQYF.

This clone was counted a few times. The rearrangement joins TRBV18 to TRBJ2-3; no definite D call. The CDR3 is made up of 20 amino acids. CDR1 and CDR2 from the germline V gene are KGHSH and LQKENI. Trimming took 1 base from V and 1 from J, leaving 24 bases between them. CDR3 nucleotides: TGTGCCAGCTCACCACTTCCCTTGGTTGGGCACCGAGACGGCACAGATACGCAGTATTTT. Translation gives CASSPLPLVGHRDGTDTQYF.

The gene calls are TRBV28 and TRBJ2-4; perhaps TRBD2 as D (6 bases). Trimming cost V 10 bases and J 4 bases, with 11 bases left between them. Germline V lookup: CDR1 MDHEN, CDR2 SYDVKM. This CDR3 has 12 residues. CDR3 protein: CATSEGKNIQYF. The CDR3 DNA is TGTGCCACCTCGGAGGGTAAAAACATTCAGTACTTC.

This sequence joins TRBV30 and TRBJ2-1, with a possible D match to TRBD2 (6 bases). V dropped 0 bases and J dropped 4 bases, with 25 bases sitting between them. Germline V lookup: CDR1 GTSNPN, CDR2 SVGIG (reference sequence). CDR3 length: 19 amino acids. CDR3 in amino acids: CAWSVRFSGAPGIYNEQFF. Written as DNA, the CDR3 is TGTGCCTGGAGTGTACGGTTTAGCGGTGCCCCTGGGATTTACAATGAGCAGTTCTTC.

This clone was counted once. The V and J genes are TRBV5-1 and TRBJ2-3; TRBD2 agrees at 11 bases. The CDR3 has 16 amino acids. V was clipped by 4 bases and J by 5 bases; unmatched bases: 9. The germline V gene has CDR1 SGHRS and CDR2 YFSETQ. The CDR3 DNA reads TGCGCCAGCAGCGACCCTAGCGGGAGGTCGGTAGATACGCAGTATTTT. This codes for CASSDPSGRSVDTQYF.

This clone has a count of ten or more. The CDR3 DNA follows: TGCGCCAGCAGCCGCACGCCCGGACTAGCTCAACTCGGTCAGTACTTC. Its translation is CASSRTPGLAQLGQYF. V gene TRBV4-1 combines with J gene TRBJ2-7, with 8 bases aligning to TRBD2. Germline CDR1 reads MGHRA; CDR2 reads YSYEKL. Trimming removed 4 bases from V and 10 bases from J; junction bases left unmatched: 18. This CDR3 has 16 amino acids.

This chain connects TRBV27 to TRBJ2-1; D is tentatively TRBD1 or TRBD2 (5 bases each). The CDR3 runs 15 residues. Trimming stripped 6 bases from V and 2 bases from J, with 14 bases between. Germline assignment: CDR1 MNHEY and CDR2 SMNVEV (reference sequence). CDR3 loop: CASSLGVSTYNEQFF. The DNA of the CDR3 is TGTGCCAGCAGCTTGGGGGTCAGTACCTACAATGAGCAGTTCTTC.

V is TRBV6-5 and J is TRBJ1-2; TRBD1 matches 8 bases. Germline V CDR1 and CDR2: MNHEY, SVGAGI. This CDR3 comprises 13 residues. V dropped 6 bases and J dropped 4; count of bases not matched to a gene: 4. The CDR3: CASSKQGGYGYTF. The CDR3 coding sequence is TGTGCCAGCAGCAAACAGGGGGGCTATGGCTACACCTTC.